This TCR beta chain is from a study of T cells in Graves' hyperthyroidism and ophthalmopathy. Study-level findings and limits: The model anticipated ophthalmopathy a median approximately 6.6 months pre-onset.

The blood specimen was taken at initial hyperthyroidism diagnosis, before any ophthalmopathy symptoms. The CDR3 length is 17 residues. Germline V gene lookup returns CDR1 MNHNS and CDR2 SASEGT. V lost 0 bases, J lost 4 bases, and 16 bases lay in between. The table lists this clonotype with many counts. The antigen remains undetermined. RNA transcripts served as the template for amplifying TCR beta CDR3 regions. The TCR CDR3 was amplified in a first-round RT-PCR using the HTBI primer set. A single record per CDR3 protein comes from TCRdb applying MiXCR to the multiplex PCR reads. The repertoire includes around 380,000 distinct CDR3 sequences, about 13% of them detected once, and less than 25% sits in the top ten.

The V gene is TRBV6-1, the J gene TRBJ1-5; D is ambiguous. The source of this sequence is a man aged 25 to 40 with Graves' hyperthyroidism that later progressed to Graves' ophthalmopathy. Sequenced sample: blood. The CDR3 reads CASSEAVAASLNQPQHF. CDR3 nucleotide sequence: TGTGCCAGCAGTGAAGCTGTAGCGGCATCCCTAAATCAGCCCCAGCATTTT.